This T cell receptor (beta chain) stems from a study of cytomegalovirus exposure and HLA in healthy donors (dated by TCRdb to 2016 to 2017). About the investigation overall: In an earlier analysis of under 600 of the donors, around 290 Gb of sequence data and about 110 million unique TCR beta sequences from approximately 180 million T cells were reported. Approximately 330 gigabases of sequencing data and around 80 million unique TCR sequences made up an early release that covered nearly 650 HLA-typed donors. Among the roughly 400 genotyped donors, under 90% belonged to the genetic ancestry cluster associated with self-reported Caucasian donors. The study was designed to test whether signatures of past pathogen exposure could be identified by cataloging public T cell receptors. Using immunosequencing, the study profiled T cell repertoires from about 650 subjects and related those repertoires to cytomegalovirus serostatus. In addition to the first cohort of 666 subjects, a separate validation cohort of 120 different subjects was used. To predict cytomegalovirus infection status, the study combined high-throughput TCR immunosequencing, statistical association of individual TCRs with disease status, and machine learning. In a later analysis, previously published TCR beta repertoires from 550 to 750 donors were re-analyzed and high-resolution HLA genotyping was added so that TCR occurrence patterns could be studied. The later analysis used no new phenotypic data to find candidate immune exposures, relying instead on TCR beta sequences and their occurrence across donors. In an earlier analysis of around 540 of the donors, high-throughput TCR beta sequencing was used to judge whether each TCR beta V gene segment behaved as functional or pseudogenic. Alongside the repertoire data, information on donor age, sex, ethnicity and CMV serostatus was compiled. Genome-wide SNP genotypes for about 60% of the roughly 700 donors were used in a later genetic analysis, which treated that subset as a discovery cohort. All discovery cohort repertoires had been generated on a single sequencing platform. HLA typing covered class I and class II loci at four-digit resolution. The number of donors typed differed by locus, with about 620-630 for A, B, C, DRB1 and DQB1, roughly 550 for DQA1, 606 for DPA1, and around 460 for DPB1. Roughly five DR-DQ haplotypes were treated as single units for association and clustering because of strong linkage in the cohort. Among about 390 genotyped donors of the cohort, an average of about 240,000 unique TCR beta nucleotide sequences were sequenced per donor, roughly 20% of them non-productive.

What the study reported, not specific to this receptor: Sequencing depth was assumed to be roughly uniform across donors in the presence/absence analyses, though that assumption may not hold. A cluster of highly shared sequence variants was judged likely to be a technical artifact of the sequencing pipeline. In a later analysis, HLA-associated TCR beta chains showed more clonal expansion and lower generation probabilities than non-associated chains that were equally common. Because some donors lacked HLA typing at each locus, the association tests relied only on the typed subset. Because counts were too low, fewer than 20 rarely observed V segments, including chromosome 9 orphons, were excluded from the earlier analysis of 587 of the donors. According to a later analysis, TCR association rates differed among HLA loci, with DRB1 alleles showing the most associated TCRs and HLA-C alleles showing the fewest. A later analysis reported that several top co-occurrence clusters appeared linked to parvovirus B19, influenza, CMV and Epstein-Barr virus. According to a later genetic analysis, donors in an Asian-associated ancestry cluster had fewer N-insertions in productive TCRs than the approximately 670-donor mean. The authors suggested that the approach could potentially be extended to other disease states and immunological phenotypes. A total of about 150 TCR beta chains were listed by the study as associated with cytomegalovirus. The 87-base-pair reads could not distinguish some IMGT-functional V segments, including TRBV6-2 and TRBV6-3, so those segments were excluded. In a later analysis, some 18,000 TCR beta sequences were associated with specific HLA alleles at a false discovery rate of 0.05. V-gene and J-gene trimming of TCR beta chains was associated with a missense DCLRE1C variant in a later genetic analysis, and the association was replicated in an independent cohort. According to a later analysis, most CMV-associated TCR beta chains appeared to be HLA-restricted, and the HLA associations seemed to be driven largely by CMV exposure. A few of the identified cytomegalovirus-associated TCR beta chains were confirmed in vitro to be specific for cytomegalovirus antigens. In an earlier analysis of around 500 of the donors, most TCR beta V segments appeared in productive rearrangements about 87% or about 30% of the time, broadly matching IMGT annotations. When HLA alleles, especially DR and DQ, strongly co-occurred, attributing TCR associations to individual alleles was difficult. Cytomegalovirus status was reported to be diagnosed by the classifier with high specificity and sensitivity in both the original and validation cohorts. The cohort was sequenced for TCR beta chains only, and without alpha or paired-chain data the features that could be detected were limited. Linkage disequilibrium might explain the correlated functional status among segregating V segments, but an unknown experimental factor could not be ruled out. Across donors, most TCR sequences were observed very rarely, whereas some public TCRs were present in many individuals. A further reported finding was that TCR beta sequences accurately predicted the HLA-A and HLA-B alleles for most subjects in the first cohort. The only immune exposure information available for the cohort was CMV serostatus.

The library was built by means of the immunoSEQ multiplex PCR assay. The multiplex PCR relied on a mix of 60 forward primers for TCR Vbeta segments and 13 reverse primers for TCR Jbeta segments. A multiplex PCR assay on genomic DNA amplified the CDR3 region of rearranged TCR beta genes. Amplified TCR beta libraries were sequenced as 87-base-pair reads on the Illumina HiSeq System. As for the authors' bioinformatics: A later analysis counted about 80 million unique TCR beta chains across the 550 to 700 repertoires, and about 10 million of these chains were shared by at least two donors. A nearest-neighbor algorithm error-corrected the raw reads and collapsed the reads into unique sequences, merging closely related sequences to remove PCR and sequencing errors. Alignment of CDR3 sequences to IMGT reference sequences was used to assign V, D and J gene segments. For a sequence to be retained, a match of at least six nucleotides to both a V gene segment and a J gene segment was required. Rearrangements were called productive when the CDR3 lacked stop codons and stayed in frame with V and J; all others were non-productive. Following IMGT convention, CDR3 was defined as the stretch from the second conserved V-encoded cysteine up to the conserved J-encoded phenylalanine. The earlier analysis of 550 to 650 of the donors excluded any sequence lacking an unambiguous match to a single V gene segment. An earlier analysis of around 600 of the donors classified V segments as functional when productive rearrangements were above 56.7% and as segregating when the standard deviation between donors was above 5%. A statistical classification framework was developed to diagnose cytomegalovirus status using the catalog of TCR beta chain sequences. V and J gene assignment, in a later analysis, came from comparing TCR nucleotide sequences with IMGT/GENE-DB human TR gene sequences. The TCRdist pipeline was used in a later analysis to assign CDR3 sequences and most-parsimonious VDJ recombination scenarios. In a later analysis, each TCR beta chain was defined by its CDR3 amino acid sequence together with its V-gene family, and reads lacking a unique V-gene family were excluded. To address suspected cross-contamination and a sequencing artifact, a later analysis removed roughly 640 highly shared, low-generation-probability nucleotide sequences. In a later analysis, a clonal expansion index for each public chain was calculated from normalized within-repertoire ranks of inferred template counts. A later analysis computed generation probabilities with a VDJ recombination model fitted to out-of-frame rearrangements, and checked the results against IGoR. In a later analysis, TCR-TCR, TCR-HLA and TCR-CMV co-occurrence was scored with hypergeometric tests, and a repertoire-size bias correction was applied to TCR pairs. To estimate false discovery rates, a later analysis permuted the HLA or CMV assignments 20 times. A later analysis grouped co-occurring TCRs with DBSCAN, adding TCRdist sequence similarity when clustering within HLA-allele-positive subsets. Repertoires with fewer than 30,000 or more than 120,000 public chains were left out of co-occurrence clustering, as were a handful of repertoires with anomalous nucleotide sharing. TCRdb retrieved this table from immuneACCESS and kept in-frame rearrangements only. Not all clones are present; in checked studies, unresolved V genes account for under half, and no reason is known for the remainder. That table furnishes V, J and clone size, whereas the DNA furnished D and trimming. Recorded for this sample are about 160,000 clones; roughly 80% of them occurred a single time. 8.5% of the sample goes to the ten largest clones.

Clipping removes 0 bases from V and 5 bases from J, with 3 as the unmatched junction base count. CDR1 SGHDN and CDR2 FVKESK are derived from the germline V gene. CDR3 length: 15 amino acids, cysteine to phenylalanine. Kept here is only the CDR3 DNA, which spans 45 bases and is read in frame from base 1. Details on this clone: What antigen it recognizes has not been identified. No clone much larger than this one lies a single base away; base qualities are absent.

The cohort was made up of approximately 670 healthy bone marrow donors. Cohort members were all nominally healthy when sampled, although unrecorded immune exposures were likely present. The donor tested CMV seropositive and was one of the 289 seropositive cohort members. Each donor provided a peripheral blood sample, and peripheral blood mononuclear cells were used for TCR beta sequencing. Genomic DNA extraction from the blood cell samples was performed with the Qiagen DNeasy Blood Extraction Kit. The material sequenced was PBMCs. The receptor was derived from a male donor in good health and CMV-seropositive. The sequence links TRBV14 to TRBJ1-4; TRBD1 agrees with 7 junctional bases. The CDR3 loop reads CASSQDRGVNEKLFF. The nucleotide sequence is TGTGCCAGCAGCCAAGACAGGGGGGTGAATGAAAAACTGTTTTTT.